This entry lists 11 T cell receptor beta chains sequenced from one sample in a study of blood T cell repertoires in COVID-19. Sequencing was performed with immunoSEQ multiplex PCR; in TCRdb, only in-frame clones are kept and a portion is missing. The data contain a few hundred thousand clones, around 92% of them singletons. The sequencing input was peripheral blood. The receptors stem from a woman aged 25-40 years with COVID-19, enrolled during active disease.

This clone was observed once. As DNA, the CDR3 is TGTGCCATCAGTGGAGCAGGGTGGGATGAGCAGTTCTTC. Translation gives CAISGAGWDEQFF. This chain links TRBV10-3 with TRBJ2-1; D perhaps matches TRBD1 (5 bases). Germline V gene sequence: CDR1 ENHRY, CDR2 SYGVKD. The CDR3 runs 13 residues. Trimming stripped 4 bases from V and 8 bases from J, with 12 bases between.

The rearrangement uses TRBV4-3 and TRBJ1-4; TRBD1 matches at 7 bases. This CDR3 contains 15 residues. Germline values: CDR1 LGHNA, CDR2 YSLEER. Germline trimming cut 0 bases from V and 5 bases from J; bases unmatched to any gene: 3. CDR3 DNA: TGCGCCAGCAGCCAAGAAGGCAGGGGGAATGAAAAACTGTTTTTT. This sequence encodes CASSQEGRGNEKLFF.

The V call is TRBV9, the J call TRBJ2-5, with 14 bases lining up with TRBD2. Germline trimming cut 4 bases from V and 5 bases from J; bases unmatched to any gene: 13. This CDR3 has 18 amino acids. From germline, CDR1 is SGDLS and CDR2 YYNGEE. The CDR3 DNA sequence: TGTGCCAGCAGCCCAAAGACTAGCGGGGGGGCTAAGTCTGAGACCCAGTACTTC. Amino acids: CASSPKTSGGAKSETQYF.

This chain uses TRBV2 with TRBJ2-3; TRBD1 aligns across 8 bases. The germline V gene has CDR1 SNHLY and CDR2 FYNNEI. V was pared by 6 bases and J by 9 bases, with 8 bases of the junction left unmatched. The CDR3 consists of 13 residues. The CDR3 DNA follows: TGTGCCAGCAGCGACCGCGGGACAGGAACGCAGTATTTT. Its translation is CASSDRGTGTQYF. The whole variable domain, remainder taken from reference TRBV2 and TRBJ2-3, is EPEVTQTPSHQVTQMGQEVILRCVPISNHLYFYWYRQILGQKVEFLVSFYNNEISEKSEIFDDQFSVERPDGSNFTLKIRSTKLEDSAMYFCASSDRGTGTQYFGPGTRLTVL.

The chain is built from TRBV28 and TRBJ1-2, with D unclear. The CDR3 loop spans 10 amino acids. CDR1 and CDR2 from the germline V gene are MDHEN and SYDVKM. V was shortened by 10 bases and J by 8 bases, with 11 bases between the two germline ends. The CDR3 here is CAIGSNGYTF. The DNA of the CDR3 is TGTGCCATCGGGTCTAACGGCTACACCTTC.

This clone showed up just a few times. V is TRBV6-5 and J is TRBJ2-7; TRBD2 aligns across 9 bases. V lost 6 bases and J lost 3; bases outside the gene matches: 6. This CDR3 contains 14 residues. Germline V gene data show CDR1 as MNHEY and CDR2 as SVGAGI. The CDR3 sequence: CASRRTSADYEQYV. The CDR3 DNA reads as TGTGCCAGCAGACGGACTAGCGCCGACTACGAGCAGTACGTC.

This chain joins TRBV27 and TRBJ2-5; 15 bases align to TRBD2. CDR3 length equals 17 residues. The germline CDR1 and CDR2 sequences are MNHEY and SMNVEV (reference sequence). V shed 6 bases and J 5 bases; nucleotides not matched to a gene: 10. Here the CDR3 DNA reads TGTGCCAGCAGATCCCCGGGACTAGCGGGAGGCTACGAGACCCAGTACTTC. This encodes CASRSPGLAGGYETQYF.

This chain connects TRBV29-1 to TRBJ1-2, with D possibly being TRBD1 (5 bases). The CDR3 is 12 amino acids. Germline V CDR1 and CDR2: SQVTM, ANQGSEA. The ends were cut back, 3 bases at V and 4 bases at J, with 9 bases in the middle. The CDR3 is CSVELGLYGYTF. CDR3 in DNA: TGCAGCGTTGAGTTGGGGCTCTATGGCTACACCTTC.

V is TRBV18 and J is TRBJ1-2; 7 bases are shared with TRBD1. The CDR3 runs 14 residues. CDR1 KGHSH and CDR2 LQKENI come from the germline V gene. V lost 6 bases and J lost 8; bases outside the gene matches: 12. The DNA of the CDR3 is TGTGCCAGCTCCCCAGGGGGGAGTCATGGCGGCTACACCTTC. Its protein is CASSPGGSHGGYTF.

This chain connects TRBV3-1 (or the pseudogene TRBV3-2) to TRBJ1-5; 10 nucleotides match TRBD1. The trim removed 4 bases at V and 7 bases at J, leaving 4 bases unmatched. Germline V gene sequence: CDR1 LGHDT, CDR2 YNNKEL (reference sequence). The CDR3 runs 14 residues. This chain's CDR3 is CASSRGTGDQPQHF. The DNA of the CDR3 is TGTGCCAGCAGCCGCGGGACAGGGGACCAGCCCCAGCATTTT.

The chain couples TRBV24-1 to TRBJ2-3; D unclear. V was pared by 2 bases and J by 9 bases, with 8 bases between. The CDR3 runs 12 residues. Germline V CDR1 and CDR2: KGHDR, SFDVKD. Here the CDR3 DNA reads TGTGCCACCAGTGATTCAAAGCCCACGCAGTATTTT. This codes for CATSDSKPTQYF.